The 29 T cell receptor beta chains presented below share a single source sample, sequenced in a study of blood T cell repertoires in COVID-19. Sequenced by immunoSEQ multiplex PCR; TCRdb stores in-frame clones only, minus some. The table lists tens of thousands of clones, roughly 80% of them singletons. Sequenced sample: peripheral blood. These receptors were obtained from a man in his 70s with acute or convalescent COVID-19.

V and J are TRBV7-2 and TRBJ2-2; D ambiguous. This CDR3 is built from 16 residues. The germline CDR1 and CDR2 sequences are SGHTA and FQGNSA. Trimming removed 1 base at V and 3 bases at J, with 12 bases between. The CDR3 region is CASSLDIPRYTGELFF. CDR3 DNA: TGTGCCAGCAGCTTAGATATTCCCAGGTACACCGGGGAGCTGTTTTTT.

The rearrangement links TRBV11-2 to TRBJ2-5; 8 nucleotides line up with TRBD2. The ends lost 7 bases at V and 4 bases at J; junction bases unmatched: 8. There are 14 residues in the CDR3. Germline V lookup: CDR1 SGHAT, CDR2 FQNNGV. The CDR3 nucleotides read TGTGCCAGCACCCGGGCGGGGGGCCTAGAGACCCAGTACTTC. Protein product: CASTRAGGLETQYF.

The chain joins TRBV19 to TRBJ2-3; D gene uncertain. The CDR3 totals 13 residues. Trimming stripped 1 base from V and 6 bases from J, with 8 bases between. Germline assignment: CDR1 LNHDA and CDR2 SQIVND (reference sequence). Written as DNA, the CDR3 is TGTGCCAGTAGTATAGTAGCTGGCGATACGCAGTATTTT. Translating gives CASSIVAGDTQYF.

This sequence joins TRBV5-6 and TRBJ1-2; a possible D gene is TRBD1 (6 bases). The V gene's germline CDR1 is SGHDT and CDR2 YYEEEE. This CDR3 is built from 14 residues. Between the trimmed V and J ends, which lost 4 bases and 4 bases, there was a span of 14 bases. The CDR3 loop is CASSLTGLSYGYTF. CDR3 nucleotide sequence: TGTGCCAGCAGCCTCACAGGGCTTAGCTATGGCTACACCTTC.

This clone has a handful of counts. The chain carries TRBV24-1 and TRBJ2-5; 8 bases match TRBD2. This CDR3 comprises 16 residues. Trimming at V came to 5 bases and at J to 2 bases, leaving 9 bases not matched to a gene. Germline CDR1 KGHDR, CDR2 SFDVKD. CDR3 DNA sequence: TGTGCCACCAGTGGGTCCCTGCGGGGGGCACAAGAGACCCAGTACTTC. It codes for CATSGSLRGAQETQYF.

J is TRBJ1-1 and V is TRBV29-1; D not certain. Germline-derived CDR1 and CDR2 are SQVTM and ANQGSEA. CDR3 length: 12 residues. V lost 6 bases to trimming and J lost 1 base, with 9 bases between them. CDR3 DNA: TGCAGCGTCGGGGAGGGGAACACTGAAGCTTTCTTT. This codes for CSVGEGNTEAFF.

V usage is TRBV5-6 and J usage is TRBJ1-2; TRBD1 is a possible D gene (6 bases). CDR1 SGHDT and CDR2 YYEEEE come from the germline V gene. There are 14 residues in the CDR3. V lost 2 bases to trimming and J lost 4 bases, with 12 bases between them. CDR3 in amino acids: CASSLQGALYGYTF. Written as DNA, the CDR3 is TGTGCCAGCAGCTTACAGGGTGCCCTCTATGGCTACACCTTC. Supplemented by reference TRBV5-6 and TRBJ1-2, the full variable domain reads DAGVTQSPTHLIKTRGQQVTLRCSPKSGHDTVSWYQQALGQGPQFIFQYYEEEERQRGNFPDRFSGHQFPNYSSELNVNALLLGDSALYLCASSLQGALYGYTFGSGTRLTVV.

The V call is TRBV15, the J call TRBJ2-1; tentative D call: TRBD2 (6 bases). CDR3 length: 16 residues. V was trimmed by 0 bases and J by 3 bases, leaving 12 bases between them. Germline V gene data show CDR1 as LNHNV and CDR2 as YYDKDF (reference sequence). This CDR3 reads CATSRDTGVSYNEQFF. Here the CDR3 DNA reads TGTGCCACCAGCAGAGATACGGGGGTGAGCTACAATGAGCAGTTCTTC.

The gene calls are TRBV18 and TRBJ2-2; 7 bases are a match to TRBD1. Germline trimming cut 5 bases from V and 7 bases from J; bases unmatched to any gene: 4. The CDR3 totals 13 residues. Germline assignment: CDR1 KGHSH and CDR2 LQKENI. This CDR3 is CASSNDRDGELFF. Written as DNA, the CDR3 is TGTGCCAGCTCAAACGACAGGGACGGGGAGCTGTTTTTT.

This chain uses TRBV29-1 with TRBJ1-1; TRBD1 is a possible D gene (5 bases). The CDR3 contains 13 residues. Per germline, CDR1 SQVTM and CDR2 ANQGSEA. Trimming removed 7 bases at V and 4 bases at J, with 16 bases between. CDR3 bases: TGCAGCGCCTCGGACCAGGGAGGCACTGAAGCTTTCTTT. Translating it yields CSASDQGGTEAFF. Full variable domain (remainder filled in from reference TRBV29-1 and TRBJ1-1): SAVISQKPSRDICQRGTSLTIQCQVDSQVTMMFWYRQQPGQSLTLIATANQGSEATYESGFVIDKFPISRPNLTFSTLTVSNMSPEDSSIYLCSASDQGGTEAFFGQGTRLTVV.

The genes are TRBV7-9 and TRBJ2-2, with D unclear. V lost 5 bases and J 4 bases, leaving 14 bases between the germline ends. Germline-derived CDR1 and CDR2 are SEHNR and FQNEAQ (reference sequence). There are 15 residues in the CDR3. CDR3 nucleotides: TGTGCCAGCAGCCCCTGGGCAGCAACCACCGGGGAGCTGTTTTTT. As protein: CASSPWAATTGELFF.

The rearrangement links TRBV4-1 to TRBJ1-1; possibly TRBD1 for D (6 bases). The CDR3 extends over 14 amino acids. V was clipped by 3 bases and J by 4 bases, with 12 bases between them. Germline V gene sequence: CDR1 MGHRA, CDR2 YSYEKL. CDR3 sequence: CASSQRWTATEAFF. In DNA, the CDR3 is TGCGCCAGCAGCCAGAGATGGACAGCCACTGAAGCTTTCTTT.

This clone was seen a few times. The V and J genes are TRBV28 and TRBJ1-5; D is unresolved. The CDR3 runs to 15 residues. CDR1 is MDHEN and CDR2 is SYDVKM in the germline V gene. Trimming removed 6 bases at V and 3 bases at J, with 15 bases between. CDR3 loop: CASSSPGTFNQPQHF. CDR3 DNA sequence: TGTGCCAGCAGCTCCCCAGGAACCTTCAATCAGCCCCAGCATTTT.

V gene TRBV3-1 (or the pseudogene TRBV3-2) combines with J gene TRBJ2-4; no reliable D call. Trimming removed 1 base from V and 8 bases from J, with 12 bases in between. The CDR3 consists of 14 residues. The germline CDR1 and CDR2 sequences are LGHDT and YNNKEL (reference sequence). This chain's CDR3 is CASSQALGSDIQYF. The CDR3 DNA sequence: TGTGCCAGCAGCCAAGCTCTGGGCTCGGACATTCAGTACTTC.

In its sample, this clone was seen once. The rearrangement uses TRBV6-2 or TRBV6-3 and TRBJ2-1; 12 bases map to TRBD2. The V gene's germline CDR1 is MNHEY and CDR2 SVGEGT. Trimming removed 2 bases from V and 9 bases from J; junction bases left unmatched: 5. The CDR3 contains 15 residues. The CDR3: CASSYRLAGVGEQFF. For the CDR3, the DNA is TGTGCCAGCAGTTACCGACTAGCGGGGGTGGGTGAGCAGTTCTTC.

The chain couples TRBV27 to TRBJ1-2; the match to TRBD1 covers 8 bases. Unmatched junction bases numbered 16, after V lost 5 bases and J lost 5 bases. From germline, CDR1 is MNHEY and CDR2 SMNVEV (reference sequence). This CDR3 contains 17 residues. The CDR3 loop reads CASSKETGEGRRYGYTF. In nucleotides, the CDR3 is TGTGCCAGCAGTAAAGAGACAGGGGAAGGGAGGAGGTATGGCTACACCTTC.

The count of this clone is one. The genes are TRBV2 and TRBJ2-3, with D possibly TRBD2 on 5 matching bases. Trimming removed 0 bases at V and 9 bases at J, with 19 bases between. The CDR3 has 16 amino acids. The germline CDR1 and CDR2 sequences are SNHLY and FYNNEI. The CDR3: CASSEALGLARFTQYF. The CDR3 bases are TGTGCCAGCAGTGAAGCACTAGGACTCGCCCGTTTCACGCAGTATTTT.

This clone was observed a single time. The chain is built from TRBV11-1 and TRBJ2-1; 12 bases match TRBD1. Trimming removed 5 bases from V and 5 bases from J; junction bases left unmatched: 7. The CDR3 has 16 residues. The germline V gene has CDR1 SGHAT and CDR2 FQDESV (reference sequence). CDR3 DNA sequence: TGTGCCAGCAGCCCCTGGGGACAGGGGGCTAACAATGAGCAGTTCTTC. It specifies CASSPWGQGANNEQFF.

This clone was observed a single time. This chain links TRBV5-4 with TRBJ2-5, with D maybe TRBD1 (6 bases). CDR1 SGHNT and CDR2 YYREEE come from the germline V gene (reference sequence). Trimming stripped 2 bases from V and 4 bases from J, with 15 bases between. This CDR3 is 15 amino acids long. This chain's CDR3 is CASSFSGAPGETQYF. The CDR3 DNA sequence: TGTGCCAGCAGCTTCTCAGGGGCGCCGGGAGAGACCCAGTACTTC.

The chain uses TRBV7-9 and TRBJ1-1, with a tentative D call TRBD1 (5 bases). The ends were cut back, 5 bases at V and 0 bases at J, with 19 bases in the middle. CDR3 length: 17 amino acids. CDR1 and CDR2 from the germline V gene are SEHNR and FQNEAQ (reference sequence). The CDR3 loop is CASSVRRPDRLNTEAFF. In DNA form, the CDR3 reads TGTGCCAGCAGCGTGCGCAGGCCTGACAGACTGAACACTGAAGCTTTCTTT.

V usage is TRBV10-3 and J usage is TRBJ1-2; the D is unclear. The CDR3 sequence is 15 residues long. Germline CDR1 and CDR2: ENHRY and SYGVKD. Trimming removed 3 bases at V and 2 bases at J, with 13 bases between. CDR3 amino acids: CAISDGGVKNYGYTF. In DNA, the CDR3 is TGTGCCATCAGTGATGGAGGCGTGAAGAACTATGGCTACACCTTC.

The rearrangement uses TRBV27 and TRBJ2-7; D possibly corresponds to TRBD2 (6 bases). The germline V and J ends were trimmed by 6 bases and 3 bases, with 15 bases remaining between them. Germline values: CDR1 MNHEY, CDR2 SMNVEV (reference sequence). CDR3 length equals 14 residues. CDR3 region: CASSPRDSYYEQYV. The CDR3 bases are TGTGCCAGCAGCCCGAGGGACTCCTACTACGAGCAGTACGTC.

This clone was recorded only once. The V call is TRBV5-6, the J call TRBJ1-2; unclear D gene. The CDR3 length is 12 residues. CDR1 SGHDT and CDR2 YYEEEE come from the germline V gene. With 4 bases removed from V and 11 bases from J, the gap between germline ends came to 15 bases. Here the CDR3 reads CASSGGFAGYTF. CDR3 DNA sequence: TGTGCCAGCAGCGGCGGGTTCGCTGGGTACACCTTC.

The chain has TRBV18 and TRBJ1-4; D unclear. V was trimmed by 6 bases and J by 0 bases, leaving 8 bases between them. Per the germline V gene, CDR1 is KGHSH and CDR2 is LQKENI. This CDR3 has 14 residues. For the CDR3, the DNA is TGTGCCAGCTCGCAGCGATCAACTAATGAAAAACTGTTTTTT. Its protein is CASSQRSTNEKLFF.

This rearrangement joins TRBV7-8 to TRBJ2-5; 7 bases map to TRBD1. The CDR3 runs 14 residues. J was trimmed by 3 bases and V by 5 bases; bases with no gene match: 6. Looked up from germline, CDR1 is SGHVS and CDR2 is FQNEAQ. CDR3: CASSSDRVEETQYF. The CDR3, as DNA: TGTGCCAGCAGCAGCGACAGGGTAGAAGAGACCCAGTACTTC.

This sequence joins TRBV2 and TRBJ2-3; D may be TRBD1 (6 bases). Germline V gives CDR1 SNHLY, CDR2 FYNNEI. This CDR3 region has 13 residues. Deletions cut 7 bases from V and 2 bases from J, with 10 bases between. This CDR3 is CASTGQYTDTQYF. DNA for the CDR3: TGTGCCAGCACCGGACAGTACACAGATACGCAGTATTTT.

The chain carries TRBV5-1 and TRBJ2-3, with D uncertain. Germline CDR1 SGHRS, CDR2 YFSETQ. The CDR3 sequence is 16 residues long. The V gene lost 2 bases and the J gene lost 0 bases, with 13 bases spanning the gap. The CDR3 loop is CASSFLLGPSTDTQYF. Here the CDR3 DNA reads TGCGCCAGCAGCTTCCTTCTTGGCCCTAGCACAGATACGCAGTATTTT.

The sample holds a few counts of this clone. The chain uses TRBV15 and TRBJ2-3; perhaps TRBD1 as D (6 bases). V lost 0 bases to trimming and J lost 0 bases, with 16 bases between them. CDR1 is LNHNV and CDR2 is YYDKDF in the germline V gene (reference sequence). The CDR3 length is 18 residues. CDR3 amino acids: CATSRDVLRGKSTDTQYF. The CDR3 DNA reads TGTGCCACCAGCAGAGATGTCCTAAGGGGGAAAAGCACAGATACGCAGTATTTT.

The chain couples TRBV27 to TRBJ2-7; TRBD1 aligns across 9 bases. V trimming: 0 bases; J trimming: 2 bases; junction bases outside the gene matches: 2. CDR3 length: 15 residues. The germline V gene has CDR1 MNHEY and CDR2 SMNVEV (reference sequence). CDR3 nucleotides: TGTGCCAGCAGTTTATCGGGACAGGGAGCCTACGAGCAGTACTTC. Protein sequence: CASSLSGQGAYEQYF.